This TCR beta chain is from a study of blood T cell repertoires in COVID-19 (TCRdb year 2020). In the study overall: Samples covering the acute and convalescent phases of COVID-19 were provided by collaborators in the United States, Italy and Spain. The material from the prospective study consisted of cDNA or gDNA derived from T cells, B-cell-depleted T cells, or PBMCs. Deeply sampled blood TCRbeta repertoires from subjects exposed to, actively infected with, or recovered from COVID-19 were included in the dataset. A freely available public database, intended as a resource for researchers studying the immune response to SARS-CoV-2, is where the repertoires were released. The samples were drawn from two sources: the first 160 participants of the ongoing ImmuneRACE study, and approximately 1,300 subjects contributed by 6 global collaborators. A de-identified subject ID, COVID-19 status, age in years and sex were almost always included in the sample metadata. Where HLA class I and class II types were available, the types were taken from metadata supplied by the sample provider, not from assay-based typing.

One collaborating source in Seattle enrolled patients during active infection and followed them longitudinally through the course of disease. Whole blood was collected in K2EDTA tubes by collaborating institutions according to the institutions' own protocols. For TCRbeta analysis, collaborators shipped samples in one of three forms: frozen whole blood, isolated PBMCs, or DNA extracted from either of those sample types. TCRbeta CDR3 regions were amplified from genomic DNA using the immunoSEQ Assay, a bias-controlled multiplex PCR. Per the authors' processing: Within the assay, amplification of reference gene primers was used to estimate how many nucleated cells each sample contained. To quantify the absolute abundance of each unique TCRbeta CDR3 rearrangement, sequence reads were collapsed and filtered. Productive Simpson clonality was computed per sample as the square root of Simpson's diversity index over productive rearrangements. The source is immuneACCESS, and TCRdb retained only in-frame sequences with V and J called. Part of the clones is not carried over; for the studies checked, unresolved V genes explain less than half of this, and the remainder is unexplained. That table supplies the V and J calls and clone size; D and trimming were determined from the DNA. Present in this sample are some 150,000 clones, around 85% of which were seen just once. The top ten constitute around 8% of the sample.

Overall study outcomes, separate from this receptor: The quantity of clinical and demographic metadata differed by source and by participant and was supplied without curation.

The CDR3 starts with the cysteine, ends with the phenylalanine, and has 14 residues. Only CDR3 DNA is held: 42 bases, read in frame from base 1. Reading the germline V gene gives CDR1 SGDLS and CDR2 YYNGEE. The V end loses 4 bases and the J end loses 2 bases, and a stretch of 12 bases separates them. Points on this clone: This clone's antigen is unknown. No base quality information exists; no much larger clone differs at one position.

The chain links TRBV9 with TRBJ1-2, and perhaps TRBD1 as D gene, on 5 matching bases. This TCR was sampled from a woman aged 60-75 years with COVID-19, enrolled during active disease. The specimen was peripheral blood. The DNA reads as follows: TGTGCCAGCAGCCTAAACCCAGGGAACTATGGCTACACCTTC. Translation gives CASSLNPGNYGYTF.